One sample yielded the 9 T cell receptor beta chains listed below, sequenced in a study of PD-1 blockade in mismatch repair-deficient tumors. TCRdb keeps only in-frame clones here, not all; method: immunoSEQ multiplex PCR. This table holds 50,000 or so clones, roughly 80% found once. The sample was peripheral blood, taken less than 21 weeks after starting pembrolizumab. The receptors come from an adult with mismatch repair-deficient cancer.

This clone has a single count. The chain recombines TRBV15 with TRBJ2-2; TRBD1 aligns across 10 bases. With V trimmed by 1 base and J by 6 bases, 2 bases remained unmatched. This CDR3 has 15 amino acids. Germline V CDR1 and CDR2: LNHNV, YYDKDF (reference sequence). The DNA of the CDR3 is TGTGCCACCAGCAGAGGCGGGACAGGGGCCGGGGAGCTGTTTTTT. Translating gives CATSRGGTGAGELFF.

This chain joins TRBV11-3 and TRBJ2-2; 7 nucleotides match TRBD1. Trimming took 3 bases from V and 6 from J; bases not matched to a gene: 4. The germline V gene has CDR1 SGHNT and CDR2 YENEEA. The CDR3 runs 14 residues. The CDR3 sequence: CASSFRQGAGELFF. CDR3 nucleotide sequence: TGTGCCAGCAGCTTTAGGCAGGGGGCCGGGGAGCTGTTTTTT.

In this sample, this clone turned up a few times. One end of the junction is discordant with germline, which a read error may explain. CDR3 nucleotides: TGTGCCAGCAGTGAGTACCTGAAGACTGAAGCTTTCTTT. Encoded protein: CASSEYLKTEAFF. The chain has TRBV6-1 and TRBJ1-1, with D uncertain. CDR1 and CDR2 from the germline V gene are MNHNS and SASEGT. This CDR3 contains 13 residues.

This rearrangement joins TRBV7-9 to TRBJ2-2, with 12 nucleotides matching TRBD1. Trimming at V came to 5 bases and at J to 3 bases, leaving 4 bases not matched to a gene. Germline CDR1 SEHNR, CDR2 FQNEAQ (reference sequence). The CDR3 covers 16 residues. The DNA of the CDR3 is TGTGCCAGCAGCCCTGGGACAGGGGGCTACACCGGGGAGCTGTTTTTT. Amino acids: CASSPGTGGYTGELFF. The variable domain in full, with the rest retrieved from reference TRBV7-9 and TRBJ2-2, is DTGVSQNPRHKITKRGQNVTFRCDPISEHNRLYWYRQTLGQGPEFLTYFQNEAQLEKSRLLSDRFSAERPKGSFSTLEIQRTEQGDSAMYLCASSPGTGGYTGELFFGEGSRLTVL.

The gene calls are TRBV7-9 and TRBJ2-1; 11 bases are a match to TRBD2. Per germline, CDR1 SEHNR and CDR2 FQNEAQ (reference sequence). V gave up 5 bases and J gave up 0 bases; unmatched junction bases: 3. The CDR3 has 16 amino acids. The CDR3, as DNA: TGTGCCAGCAGCCCTAGCGGGGGGTTCTCCTACAATGAGCAGTTCTTC. This gives the protein CASSPSGGFSYNEQFF.

V gene TRBV5-1 combines with J gene TRBJ1-3; D perhaps matches TRBD1 (5 bases). The germline gives CDR1 SGHRS, CDR2 YFSETQ. The CDR3 runs to 16 residues. The V gene lost 0 bases and the J gene lost 0 bases, with 10 bases spanning the gap. The CDR3 DNA reads as TGCGCCAGCAGCTTGGCTGGGGACCCCTCTGGAAACACCATATATTTT. Translated, it gives CASSLAGDPSGNTIYF.

The chain has TRBV7-9 and TRBJ1-5; D not certain. The CDR3 has 14 amino acids. Per germline, CDR1 SEHNR and CDR2 FQNEAQ (reference sequence). Trimming took off 3 bases at V and 3 bases at J, with 9 bases between the two ends. For the CDR3, the DNA is TGTGCCAGCAGCTTTGGCCAGATCAATCAGCCCCAGCATTTT. Translating it yields CASSFGQINQPQHF.

CDR3 coding DNA: TGTGCCAGTAGTATATCGAGCGGGAGTCACAATGAGCAGTTCTTC. Translated, it gives CASSISSGSHNEQFF. V gene TRBV19 combines with J gene TRBJ2-1, with 8 bases that match TRBD2. This CDR3 region has 15 residues. Germline V gives CDR1 LNHDA, CDR2 SQIVND (reference sequence). Losses at the gene ends were 2 bases for V and 5 bases for J; bases not matched to a gene: 5.

The rearrangement uses TRBV12-5 and TRBJ2-3, with D possibly TRBD2 on 6 matching bases. Looked up from germline, CDR1 is LGHNT and CDR2 is FRNRAP. The length of the CDR3 is 15 residues. Trimming pared 3 bases from V and 0 bases from J, leaving 10 bases between. The CDR3 reads CASGFGAGSTDTQYF. The CDR3 nucleotides are TGTGCTAGTGGTTTTGGGGCGGGAAGCACAGATACGCAGTATTTT.